Detailed here is one T cell receptor beta chain. This clone's antigen is unknown. Base-call qualities are not available, and no considerably larger clone is one nucleotide away. Only healthy Caucasian donors were included. The twin cohort comprised three pairs of female monozygotic twins, all aged about 18 to 29 years. Positive isolation kits from Invitrogen were used to isolate CD4+ and CD8+ T cell populations. These data are taken from a study of identical twins (dated by TCRdb to about 2016). About the study as a whole: The study deep-sequenced TCR alpha and beta repertoires from monozygotic twins, unrelated adults of various ages and cord blood to test whether fetal clonotypes persist. To rule out contamination, replicate twin experiments were performed at different times with different library preparation protocols.

The receptor library was made with 5' RACE. Data came from an Illumina HiSeq 2000. A universal primer binding site was introduced by template switching, and a unique molecular identifier was present in the final cDNA, enabling accurate counting of TCR cDNA molecules. First-strand cDNA for TCR alpha and beta chains was synthesized from specific primers in the conserved constant-segment region. To control for contamination, every cDNA library carried two barcodes: a SMART-Mk sample barcode plus Illumina barcodes. TruSeq adapter sequences and Illumina sample barcodes were added in two successive PCR steps. The TCR alpha and beta cDNA libraries were sequenced on the Illumina HiSeq platform using custom primers. The original methods were these. Raw reads were processed with MiGEC to extract unique molecular identifiers, and MiXCR was used to determine CDR3 positions. Recombination models were inferred per individual with the repgenHMM and IGoR tools using an EM algorithm. Shared clonotypes were analyzed with the tcR package in R, and sharing was normalized by the product of cloneset sizes. Out-of-frame nonproductive sequences were analyzed to study raw recombination free of thymic and clonal selection effects. TCRdb took the public reads, trimmed them with fastp at Q25, ran MiXCR for clone calling and kept in-frame beta chains. For every CDR3 protein sequence, its rows merge into one entry that carries the most common genes and DNA. These V and J calls are TCRdb output, not the study's own analysis. Here the sample has 350,000 or so distinct CDR3 sequences; more than 9% occur a single time. In total, the top ten clones hold 7.2% of the sample.

Points the paper makes about the study in general: Out-of-frame TCR alpha sharing in monozygotic twins was systematically underestimated by recombination models, whereas sharing between unrelated individuals was in agreement with the recombination models. In beta out-of-frame sequences, excess twin sharing was weaker, because having fewer shared sequences lowered the signal-to-noise ratio. Compared with coincidental sharing between unrelated individuals, an excess of low generation-probability sequences was observed among out-of-frame TCR alpha sequences shared between twins. Abundant cord blood beta clonotypes had fewer insertions, young adult naive repertoires showed a similar but weaker trend, and memory repertoires showed no such trend. Because the same donors could not be followed over many years, conclusions were based on cross-sectional statistical analysis. Invariant T cells such as MAIT and iNKT could partly confound zero-insertion analyses, though diverse VJ usage argued against this for most clonotypes.

CDR1 SGHNT and CDR2 YENEEA were looked up in the germline V gene. The CDR3 spans 15 residues, from the cysteine through the phenylalanine. The retained sequence is limited to the CDR3, 45 bases, with the frame set at the first base. At the junction V is shortened by 3 bases and J by 5 bases, with 16 bases in between. This sample was also put to use in a study of yellow fever vaccine responses in identical twins. The second study, in turn, reports: The T cell response to vaccination in identical twins was reported by the authors to appear partly convergent and partly personalized. In the study, vaccine-responding T cell clones were precisely tracked in identical twins.

The chain uses TRBV11-3 and TRBJ2-5; 5 matching bases give a weak D call of TRBD2. Sequencing input: CD8+ T cells sorted from blood. The clonotype originates from a young woman in good health. The DNA is TGTGCCAGCAGCTTCGCGGGTGGTCATACCGAGACCCAGTACTTC. This sequence encodes CASSFAGGHTETQYF.